The subject of this entry is one TCR beta chain. This sample was included in a study of Ad26.COV2.S vaccination and SARS-CoV-2 variants. Study background: The authors gave Ad26.COV2.S intramuscularly, either once or twice 56 days apart.

The CDR3 totals 14 residues. Germline CDR1 is LNHNV and CDR2 is YYDKDF (reference sequence). Trimming cost V 0 bases and J 6 bases, with 8 bases left between them. Treatment noted: 15 to 20 received Ad26.COV2.S at low or high dose, single or two shots; about 5 received placebo; per-sample allocation not given. Collection of the samples took place on day 63 after the first injection of vaccine or placebo. Profiling relied on immunoSEQ multiplex PCR, and the TCRdb table lists in-frame clones only, not all of them. This table has roughly 390,000 clones, less than 90% appearing once. The receptor comes from a person aged 18-60 years who received the Ad26.COV2.S COVID-19 vaccine or a placebo. This material consisted of peripheral blood, taken in a trial of Ad26.COV2.S vaccine versus placebo. The chain links TRBV15 to TRBJ2-2; D gene uncertain. The CDR3, as DNA: TGTGCCACCAGCAGAGACACCCAGGCCGGGGAGCTGTTTTTT. Encoded protein: CATSRDTQAGELFF.